Below are 8 T cell receptor beta chains sequenced from a single sample in a study of blood T cell repertoires in COVID-19. TCRdb's table, derived via immunoSEQ multiplex PCR, lists solely in-frame clones and lacks some. The table lists over 300,000 clones, 87% of them singletons. Sequenced: PBMCs or T cells enriched from blood (not recorded which). These receptors were obtained from a young woman who had recovered from COVID-19.

V gene TRBV5-1 combines with J gene TRBJ1-1; D not resolved. With 0 bases removed from V and 4 bases from J, the gap between germline ends came to 10 bases. The CDR3 loop spans 14 amino acids. Per germline, CDR1 SGHRS and CDR2 YFSETQ. The CDR3 spells CASSLGGLGTEAFF. For the CDR3, the DNA is TGCGCCAGCAGCTTGGGAGGGTTGGGCACTGAAGCTTTCTTT. Complete variable domain (other parts from reference TRBV5-1 and TRBJ1-1): KAGVTQTPRYLIKTRGQQVTLSCSPISGHRSVSWYQQTPGQGLQFLFEYFSETQRNKGNFPGRFSGRQFSNSRSEMNVSTLELGDSALYLCASSLGGLGTEAFFGQGTRLTVV.

This chain connects TRBV24-1 to TRBJ1-6; no clear D. The germline V gene encodes CDR1 KGHDR and CDR2 SFDVKD. The CDR3 totals 16 residues. The V end was cut by 0 bases, the J end by 9 bases, with 14 bases between. CDR3 in DNA: TGTGCCACCAGTGATTTGGTCGGGATTGATTGTTCACCCCTCCACTTT. Protein sequence: CATSDLVGIDCSPLHF.

On this clone itself: The same CDR3 also results from other DNA sequences found in this sample. CDR3 sequence (DNA): TGTGCCAGCAGCGCACGGGACAGGGATAATGAGCAGTTCTTC. Translated, it gives CASSARDRDNEQFF. The J gene is TRBJ2-1, the V gene TRBV9, with 9 bases matching TRBD1. The germline CDR1 and CDR2 sequences are SGDLS and YYNGEE. V was pared by 3 bases and J by 7 bases, with 5 bases of the junction left unmatched. CDR3 size: 14 residues.

This clone was counted a few times. This chain connects TRBV6-2 or TRBV6-3 to TRBJ1-4, with D unresolved. V was pared by 0 bases and J by 8 bases, with 13 bases between. CDR1 is MNHEY, CDR2 SVGEGT, per germline. The length of the CDR3 is 15 residues. The CDR3 reads CASSYSPAGGEKLFF. CDR3 bases: TGTGCCAGCAGTTACTCGCCGGCTGGAGGGGAAAAACTGTTTTTT.

The rearrangement links TRBV2 to TRBJ1-2; D perhaps matches TRBD1 (5 bases). This CDR3 spans 17 amino acids. Germline lookup yields CDR1 SNHLY and CDR2 FYNNEI. V was cut by 7 bases and J by 0 bases, with 21 bases left in between. The DNA for the CDR3 is TGTGCCAGCACTCCGGACGGGGGGAGACGGGCTAACTATGGCTACACCTTC. This translates into CASTPDGGRRANYGYTF.

The chain carries TRBV5-4 and TRBJ2-7; D uncertain. The CDR3 runs to 13 residues. V dropped 1 base and J dropped 3 bases, with 8 bases sitting between them. Germline-derived CDR1 and CDR2 are SGHNT and YYREEE (reference sequence). The CDR3 loop is CASSLQVDYEQYF. CDR3 sequence (DNA): TGTGCCAGCAGCTTGCAGGTTGACTACGAGCAGTACTTC. Looking up the rest from reference TRBV5-4 and TRBJ2-7 gives the full variable domain: ETGVTQSPTHLIKTRGQQVTLRCSSQSGHNTVSWYQQALGQGPQFIFQYYREEENGRGNFPPRFSGLQFPNYSSELNVNALELDDSALYLCASSLQVDYEQYFGPGTRLTVT.

The J gene is TRBJ2-1, the V gene TRBV10-1; 10 positions agree with TRBD1. Germline CDR1 is WNHNN and CDR2 is SYGVQD (reference sequence). V gave up 5 bases and J gave up 7 bases; unmatched junction bases: 8. The CDR3 totals 15 residues. CDR3 protein: CASSFGTGVANEQFF. In nucleotides, the CDR3 is TGCGCCAGCAGTTTTGGGACAGGGGTGGCAAATGAGCAGTTCTTC.

This sequence joins TRBV30 and TRBJ2-5; TRBD2 agrees at 12 bases. Germline CDR1 and CDR2: GTSNPN and SVGIG (reference sequence). The CDR3 covers 13 residues. The V gene end was trimmed by 4 bases and the J gene end by 5 bases; junction bases not matched to a gene: 2. The CDR3 sequence: CAWNLAGGETQYF. The CDR3 DNA follows: TGTGCCTGGAACCTAGCGGGGGGGGAGACCCAGTACTTC.